This T cell receptor beta chain was obtained from a study of T cells expressing NK-cell markers. Points from the study as a whole: Dominant NKG2C+ clonotype frequencies of about 1.0-7.5% of CD8+ T cells were measured in over five donors.

This CDR3 comprises 14 residues. The germline V gene has CDR1 LGHNA and CDR2 YNFKEQ. Of note for this clonotype: Antigen specificity is unknown.

For TCR beta, cDNA was produced by 5'RACE template switching with UMIs. Each CDR3 protein gets one entry in TCRdb, which reprocessed the 5' RACE reads and gives no DNA. The repertoire table contains a few hundred thousand distinct CDR3 sequences. The sample consisted of blood T cells: a sorted CD56 or NKG2C T cell subset, CD4+ or CD8+ T cells, or bulk PBMC T cells (not recorded which). The chain joins TRBV4-2 to TRBJ2-7; without DNA, the TCRdb call of TRBD2 cannot be checked. This TCR came from a man aged 18-30 years in good health. CDR3: CASSSGLAVPRQYF.